The 25 T cell receptor beta chains below were found in one sample sequenced in a study of cytomegalovirus exposure and HLA in healthy donors (dated by TCRdb to about 2017). The library relied on the immunoSEQ multiplex PCR assay. For the multiplex PCR, a mixture combining 60 forward primers for TCR Vbeta segments and 13 reverse primers for TCR Jbeta segments was used. TCRdb took over this immuneACCESS table, retaining in-frame rearrangements with V and J assigned. Such tables are incomplete; in checked studies, under half of the missing clones stem from an unresolved V gene, and the remainder is unexplained. The sample yields 150,000 to 200,000 clones; around 80% were counted once. The top ten constitute less than 1.5% of the sample. Material: PBMCs. The receptors were sampled from a woman younger than 45 in good health and CMV-seropositive.

The CDR3 nucleotides are TGCGCCAGCAGCCAAGATGGGCTAGCGGGTAGGGATGAGCAGTTCTTC. This encodes CASSQDGLAGRDEQFF. The V and J genes are TRBV4-3 and TRBJ2-1; the match to TRBD2 covers 8 bases. The trim removed 0 bases at V and 8 bases at J, leaving 9 bases unmatched. CDR1 and CDR2 from the germline V gene are LGHNA and YSLEER. CDR3 length equals 16 residues.

This clone has a handful of counts. The CDR3: CAITEGTRGEQYF. DNA for the CDR3: TGTGCCATCACCGAGGGGACTAGGGGGGAGCAGTACTTC. The rearrangement uses TRBV10-3 and TRBJ2-7, with 8 bases fitting TRBD2. This CDR3 is built from 13 residues. Germline assignment: CDR1 ENHRY and CDR2 SYGVKD. Unmatched junction bases numbered 9, after V lost 7 bases and J lost 7 bases.

The rearrangement uses TRBV6-5 and TRBJ2-2; TRBD2 aligns across 9 bases. The germline V gene has CDR1 MNHEY and CDR2 SVGAGI. CDR3 length equals 14 residues. The junction had 4 bases not matched to a gene; V was cut back by 6 bases and J by 5 bases. DNA of the CDR3: TGTGCCAGCAGATCTAGCGGGGTTACCGGGGAGCTGTTTTTT. Translating gives CASRSSGVTGELFF.

Note on this clone: Other DNA variants within this sample encode the same CDR3. The rearrangement links TRBV9 to TRBJ1-5; possible D gene TRBD1, 5 bases. The length of the CDR3 is 15 residues. Per the germline V gene, CDR1 is SGDLS and CDR2 is YYNGEE. V dropped 0 bases and J dropped 1 base, with 8 bases sitting between them. CDR3 loop: CASSVGQGSNQPQHF. The CDR3 nucleotides are TGTGCCAGCAGCGTAGGGCAGGGAAGCAATCAGCCCCAGCATTTT.

As DNA, the CDR3 is TGTGCCAGCAGCTCTTGGAGCGGGGGCGACGAGCAGTACTTC. This gives the protein CASSSWSGGDEQYF. V usage is TRBV7-9 and J usage is TRBJ2-7; 8 positions match TRBD2. The germline CDR1 and CDR2 sequences are SEHNR and FQNEAQ (reference sequence). This CDR3 is built from 14 residues. J lost 5 bases, V lost 4 bases, and 7 bases had no gene match. Together with reference TRBV7-9 and TRBJ2-7, the CDR3 gives the full variable domain: DTGVSQNPRHKITKRGQNVTFRCDPISEHNRLYWYRQTLGQGPEFLTYFQNEAQLEKSRLLSDRFSAERPKGSFSTLEIQRTEQGDSAMYLCASSSWSGGDEQYFGPGTRLTVT.

This chain uses TRBV6-5 with TRBJ2-7; possibly TRBD1 for D (6 bases). CDR3 length: 15 residues. CDR1 is MNHEY, CDR2 SVGAGI, per germline. Trimming shortened V by 8 bases and J by 2 bases, and 19 bases separated the two germline ends. CDR3 sequence (DNA): TGTGCCAGCCATAGGGCCGGGACAACAGCCTACGAGCAGTACTTC. Translated, it gives CASHRAGTTAYEQYF.

J is TRBJ1-5 and V is TRBV5-6, with D unclear. The CDR3 extends over 14 amino acids. With 1 base removed from V and 3 bases from J, the gap between germline ends came to 8 bases. Per germline, CDR1 SGHDT and CDR2 YYEEEE. DNA of the CDR3: TGTGCCAGCAGCTTGATCGGTTCCAATCAGCCCCAGCATTTT. This translates into CASSLIGSNQPQHF.

The V gene is TRBV6-5, the J gene TRBJ2-7; 8 bases align to TRBD1. This CDR3 has 14 residues. Germline values: CDR1 MNHEY, CDR2 SVGAGI. V was clipped by 6 bases and J by 2 bases; unmatched bases: 6. CDR3 residues: CASSSTGGAYEQYF. The DNA for the CDR3 is TGTGCCAGCAGCTCAACAGGGGGAGCCTACGAGCAGTACTTC.

The V gene is TRBV5-1, the J gene TRBJ2-1; D is perhaps TRBD1 (7 bases). This CDR3 has 16 amino acids. Germline V gene lookup returns CDR1 SGHRS and CDR2 YFSETQ. V dropped 3 bases and J dropped 6 bases, with 19 bases sitting between them. CDR3 in DNA: TGCGCCAGCAGCTCCCTATACCGACAGGGAGGCAATGAGCAGTTCTTC. This gives the protein CASSSLYRQGGNEQFF.

The CDR3 reads CAISEYQGASNQPQHF. The DNA of the CDR3 is TGTGCCATCAGTGAGTATCAGGGTGCTAGCAATCAGCCCCAGCATTTT. The J gene is TRBJ1-5, the V gene TRBV10-3; D perhaps matches TRBD1 (5 bases). V lost 1 base to trimming and J lost 0 bases, with 10 bases between them. CDR3 length equals 16 residues. Germline V lookup: CDR1 ENHRY, CDR2 SYGVKD.

The chain carries TRBV5-1 and TRBJ1-2, with 7 bases aligning to TRBD1. Trimming cost V 0 bases and J 4 bases; bases outside gene matches: 6. This CDR3 has 15 amino acids. Germline V CDR1 and CDR2: SGHRS, YFSETQ. The chain's CDR3 is CASSLGGQETYGYTF. The CDR3 DNA reads as TGCGCCAGCAGCTTGGGTGGACAGGAAACCTATGGCTACACCTTC. Variable domain in full (rest from reference TRBV5-1 and TRBJ1-2): KAGVTQTPRYLIKTRGQQVTLSCSPISGHRSVSWYQQTPGQGLQFLFEYFSETQRNKGNFPGRFSGRQFSNSRSEMNVSTLELGDSALYLCASSLGGQETYGYTFGSGTRLTVV.

The chain links TRBV30 to TRBJ2-3; 9 bases are shared with TRBD2. This CDR3 region has 15 residues. The V gene end was trimmed by 2 bases and the J gene end by 4 bases; junction bases not matched to a gene: 7. Per the germline V gene, CDR1 is GTSNPN and CDR2 is SVGIG (reference sequence). Written as DNA, the CDR3 is TGTGCCTGGAGTCGGGCGGGAGGGCCCTCAGATACGCAGTATTTT. Protein sequence: CAWSRAGGPSDTQYF.

This clone was observed a handful of times. The chain recombines TRBV28 with TRBJ2-6, with D maybe TRBD2 (5 bases). V shed 2 bases and J shed 0 bases, with 20 bases lying between them. This CDR3 comprises 20 residues. The germline CDR1 and CDR2 sequences are MDHEN and SYDVKM. CDR3 coding DNA: TGTGCCAGCAGTTTACCAACCTCTGACCGGGATTACTCTGGGGCCAACGTCCTGACTTTC. As protein: CASSLPTSDRDYSGANVLTF.

The gene calls are TRBV4-2 and TRBJ1-2, with 7 positions matching TRBD1. Germline V lookup: CDR1 LGHNA, CDR2 YNFKEQ. V lost 3 bases to trimming and J lost 1 base; unmatched junction nucleotides: 5. The CDR3 consists of 15 residues. The CDR3 sequence: CASSQRGQNNYGYTF. As DNA, the CDR3 is TGTGCCAGCAGCCAGCGGGGACAGAATAACTATGGCTACACCTTC.

A few counts support this clone. The gene calls are TRBV18 and TRBJ2-1, with a possible D match to TRBD2 (5 bases). This CDR3 comprises 14 residues. Germline V CDR1 and CDR2: KGHSH, LQKENI. Trimming cost V 2 bases and J 0 bases, with 5 bases left between them. The CDR3 DNA reads TGTGCCAGCTCACCAGGGAGCTCCTACAATGAGCAGTTCTTC. Encoded protein: CASSPGSSYNEQFF.

The chain carries TRBV6-1 and TRBJ2-7; possibly TRBD2 for D (5 bases). V lost 5 bases to trimming and J lost 7 bases, with 15 bases between them. Per germline, CDR1 MNHNS and CDR2 SASEGT. CDR3 length: 13 residues. CDR3 protein: CASSLDWVGEQYF. Here the CDR3 DNA reads TGTGCCAGCAGTCTGGACTGGGTAGGTGAGCAGTACTTC.

CDR3 in amino acids: CASSDGSGRGETQYF. The CDR3, as DNA: TGTGCCAGCAGCGATGGTAGCGGGAGGGGGGAGACCCAGTACTTC. This chain links TRBV9 with TRBJ2-5, with 11 bases fitting TRBD2. The CDR3 loop spans 15 amino acids. J lost 5 bases, V lost 3 bases, and 6 bases had no gene match. CDR1 SGDLS and CDR2 YYNGEE come from the germline V gene.

The chain couples TRBV7-9 to TRBJ1-4, with 8 bases identical to TRBD1. CDR3 length: 13 amino acids. V lost 8 bases and J lost 7; bases outside the gene matches: 6. Germline V gene data show CDR1 as SEHNR and CDR2 as FQNEAQ (reference sequence). The CDR3 coding sequence is TGTGCCAGCGCGACAGGGGTTGGTGAAAAACTGTTTTTT. Translated, it gives CASATGVGEKLFF.

The DNA of the CDR3 is TGCGCCAGCAGCCAGACAATATCGGTTAATGAAAAACTGTTTTTT. It translates to CASSQTISVNEKLFF. The gene calls are TRBV4-1 and TRBJ1-4; D gene unclear. The CDR3 extends over 15 amino acids. The V gene's germline CDR1 is MGHRA and CDR2 YSYEKL. V lost 3 bases and J 4 bases, leaving 12 bases between the germline ends.

This clone was picked up a small number of times. The chain carries TRBV11-3 and TRBJ2-7; tentatively, D is TRBD1 (6 bases). Germline lookup yields CDR1 SGHNT and CDR2 YENEEA. The CDR3 extends over 14 amino acids. V lost 0 bases and J lost 0, with 6 bases in between. The DNA for the CDR3 is TGTGCCAGCAGCTTAGAGACAGGCTCCTACGAGCAGTACTTC. Translation gives CASSLETGSYEQYF.

This clone has a single count. V is TRBV7-3 and J is TRBJ2-7; 7 nucleotides agree with TRBD1. The V and J ends lost 4 bases and 6 bases, in that order; junction bases with no gene match: 6. Germline V gene sequence: CDR1 SGHTA, CDR2 FQGTGA. This CDR3 contains 13 residues. CDR3 in amino acids: CASSSKGGGEQYF. The CDR3 DNA reads TGTGCCAGCAGCTCTAAAGGGGGCGGCGAGCAGTACTTC.

The chain combines TRBV5-6 with TRBJ1-2, with 8 bases that match TRBD1. The CDR3 contains 15 residues. In germline, CDR1 is SGHDT, CDR2 YYEEEE. Trimming cost V 0 bases and J 5 bases; bases outside gene matches: 6. The CDR3 loop is CASSLASGGAYGYTF. For the CDR3, the DNA is TGTGCCAGCAGCTTGGCCTCAGGGGGCGCATATGGCTACACCTTC.

The chain couples TRBV7-2 to TRBJ2-2; 8 nucleotides match TRBD2. The CDR3 contains 16 residues. After removal of 4 bases from V and 0 bases from J, the junction contained 4 bases not matched to a gene. Per the germline V gene, CDR1 is SGHTA and CDR2 is FQGNSA. The CDR3 DNA follows: TGTGCCAGCAGCTCCCGGGGGGGGGCGAACACCGGGGAGCTGTTTTTT. Translation gives CASSSRGGANTGELFF.

The chain combines TRBV5-1 with TRBJ2-1; the D gene is possibly TRBD2 (5 bases). Germline V gene sequence: CDR1 SGHRS, CDR2 YFSETQ. Trimming took off 5 bases at V and 7 bases at J, with 13 bases between the two ends. The CDR3 has 13 amino acids. The CDR3 spells CASSSGMENEQFF. As DNA, the CDR3 is TGCGCCAGCAGTTCCGGGATGGAAAATGAGCAGTTCTTC.

This clone was observed once. This sequence joins TRBV27 and TRBJ1-1; 8 nucleotides agree with TRBD1. This CDR3 spans 16 amino acids. The germline CDR1 and CDR2 sequences are MNHEY and SMNVEV (reference sequence). V trimming: 5 bases; J trimming: 4 bases; junction bases outside the gene matches: 12. Written as DNA, the CDR3 is TGTGCCAGCAGTCCGAGAACCAGGGGGCTGGGCACTGAAGCTTTCTTT. Translation: CASSPRTRGLGTEAFF.